Presented here are 20 T cell receptor beta chains from one specimen sequenced in a study of blood T cell repertoires in COVID-19. This table comes from immunoSEQ multiplex PCR, and its TCRdb copy is limited to in-frame clones, with some not included. The sample lists about 270,000 clones, approximately 81% seen once, with 3.1% in the top ten. The sequencing sample was made of peripheral blood. The receptor source for this set is a woman between 18 and 30 years old with acute or convalescent COVID-19.

The sample holds a few counts of this clone. This chain uses TRBV5-1 with TRBJ2-6; D possibly corresponds to TRBD1 (6 bases). This CDR3 has 16 amino acids. CDR1 is SGHRS and CDR2 is YFSETQ in the germline V gene. Deletions cut 0 bases from V and 2 bases from J, with 9 bases between. CDR3 residues: CASSLGTETGANVLTF. CDR3 in DNA: TGCGCCAGCAGCTTGGGGACAGAGACTGGGGCCAACGTCCTGACTTTC.

This clone was seen only a few times. The chain employs TRBV5-4 and TRBJ2-3; 8 positions agree with TRBD1. This CDR3 is built from 15 residues. Germline V gene lookup returns CDR1 SGHNT and CDR2 YYREEE (reference sequence). Trimming removed 4 bases from V and 4 bases from J; junction bases left unmatched: 8. The CDR3 reads CASSAGQGSADTQYF. The CDR3 DNA reads TGTGCCAGCAGCGCCGGACAGGGTTCTGCAGATACGCAGTATTTT.

The CDR3 loop is CASSQRLVEETQYF. CDR3 nucleotides: TGTGCCAGCAGCCAGAGACTAGTAGAAGAGACCCAGTACTTC. This sequence joins TRBV14 and TRBJ2-5; a weak D match, TRBD2 (6 bases). CDR3 size: 14 residues. The V and J ends lost 3 bases and 3 bases respectively, with 11 bases between them. Looked up from germline, CDR1 is SGHDN and CDR2 is FVKESK.

The table lists this clone with a count of one. The chain joins TRBV19 to TRBJ1-4, with D perhaps TRBD1 (6 bases). Germline lookup yields CDR1 LNHDA and CDR2 SQIVND (reference sequence). Trimming removed 7 bases from V and 1 base from J, with 22 bases in between. The CDR3 runs 18 residues. As DNA, the CDR3 is TGTGCCAGTACTCCGGGAAGGGGGGGCTGGAGAACTAATGAAAAACTGTTTTTT. Amino acids: CASTPGRGGWRTNEKLFF. The whole variable domain, filled in from reference TRBV19 and TRBJ1-4, reads DGGITQSPKYLFRKEGQNVTLSCEQNLNHDAMYWYRQDPGQGLRLIYYSQIVNDFQKGDIAEGYSVSREKKESFPLTVTSAQKNPTAFYLCASTPGRGGWRTNEKLFFGSGTQLSVL.

This chain uses TRBV4-3 with TRBJ1-3, with D uncertain. The germline gives CDR1 LGHNA, CDR2 YSLEER. The V end was cut by 0 bases, the J end by 7 bases, with 13 bases between. The CDR3 covers 15 residues. CDR3 sequence: CASSQDGGSRNTIYF. The CDR3 DNA follows: TGCGCCAGCAGCCAAGATGGAGGGTCCCGTAACACCATATATTTT.

The V call is TRBV29-1, the J call TRBJ1-5; D is unclear. The V end was cut by 4 bases, the J end by 7 bases, with 14 bases between. Germline V lookup: CDR1 SQVTM, CDR2 ANQGSEA. The CDR3 runs to 13 residues. The CDR3 spells CSVADGAGQPQHF. Written as DNA, the CDR3 is TGCAGCGTTGCGGACGGAGCGGGGCAGCCCCAGCATTTT.

J is TRBJ2-1 and V is TRBV27; perhaps TRBD1 as D (6 bases). Between the trimmed V and J ends, which lost 8 bases and 4 bases, there was a span of 18 bases. The germline V gene encodes CDR1 MNHEY and CDR2 SMNVEV (reference sequence). This CDR3 region has 15 residues. Here the CDR3 reads CASAEPQRGYNEQFF. CDR3 in DNA: TGTGCCAGCGCCGAACCTCAAAGGGGGTACAATGAGCAGTTCTTC.

J is TRBJ2-4 and V is TRBV28; D may be TRBD1 (5 bases). This CDR3 has 16 residues. V was pared by 5 bases and J by 0 bases, with 14 bases between. Germline V gene lookup returns CDR1 MDHEN and CDR2 SYDVKM. Here the CDR3 reads CASSPLDNLAKNIQYF. DNA of the CDR3: TGTGCCAGCAGTCCCCTGGACAATTTAGCCAAAAACATTCAGTACTTC.

The V and J genes are TRBV9 and TRBJ2-2, with D possibly TRBD2 on 5 matching bases. The V end lost 4 bases, the J end lost 7 bases, and 11 bases lay between the germline ends. This CDR3 contains 13 residues. Germline CDR1 is SGDLS and CDR2 is YYNGEE. The CDR3 nucleotides are TGTGCCAGCAGCCTGGACTCGGGCGGGGAGCTGTTTTTT. Protein product: CASSLDSGGELFF.

The V gene is TRBV3-1 (or the pseudogene TRBV3-2), the J gene TRBJ2-7; TRBD2 matches 11 bases. V lost 4 bases and J lost 1; bases outside the gene matches: 9. Germline V CDR1 and CDR2: LGHDT, YNNKEL (reference sequence). The CDR3 contains 17 residues. CDR3 sequence (DNA): TGTGCCAGCAGCCCTAATCCCGGGACTAGCGGTTCCTACGAGCAGTACTTC. Protein product: CASSPNPGTSGSYEQYF.

The chain combines TRBV4-3 with TRBJ2-1; TRBD2 is a possible D gene (6 bases). The CDR3 loop spans 13 amino acids. Germline-derived CDR1 and CDR2 are LGHNA and YSLEER. V was cut by 0 bases and J by 15 bases, with 15 bases left in between. CDR3 DNA sequence: TGCGCCAGCAGCCAAGATCGCGGGGAAGGCCTGTTCTTC. Residues: CASSQDRGEGLFF.

The gene calls are TRBV7-9 and TRBJ1-2; the match to TRBD1 covers 7 bases. Germline V gene lookup returns CDR1 SEHNR and CDR2 FQNEAQ (reference sequence). The CDR3 consists of 15 residues. The V segment lost 3 bases and the J segment 2 bases; nucleotides outside the gene matches: 6. The CDR3 DNA follows: TGTGCCAGCAGCTTGGGCAGGGGGGTCAACTATGGCTACACCTTC. Translating it yields CASSLGRGVNYGYTF.

The chain couples TRBV4-3 to TRBJ1-2; D possibly corresponds to TRBD1 (5 bases). V was trimmed by 4 bases and J by 0 bases, leaving 18 bases between them. This CDR3 region has 17 residues. The germline CDR1 and CDR2 sequences are LGHNA and YSLEER. The CDR3 bases are TGCGCCAGCAGCCCACTTTGGGAGGGGAGCGCTAACTATGGCTACACCTTC. Its protein is CASSPLWEGSANYGYTF.

Comments on this clone: At one end, the junction sequence differs from germline, possibly due to a read error. V gene TRBV4-3 combines with J gene TRBJ1-5; the D is unclear. Per the germline V gene, CDR1 is LGHNA and CDR2 is YSLEER. The CDR3 runs to 16 residues. The CDR3 is CASRQGYLLTEQPQHF. CDR3 coding DNA: TGCGCCAGCAGACAAGGGTACCTACTAACGGAGCAGCCCCAGCATTTT.

This chain joins TRBV7-9 and TRBJ2-5; D perhaps matches TRBD1 (6 bases). With 1 base removed from V and 5 bases from J, the gap between germline ends came to 14 bases. Germline-derived CDR1 and CDR2 are SEHNR and FQNEAQ (reference sequence). This CDR3 spans 15 amino acids. CDR3 sequence reads: CASSLVGGPGETQYF. CDR3 in DNA: TGTGCCAGCAGCTTAGTAGGGGGACCTGGGGAGACCCAGTACTTC.

This chain's CDR3 is CASSHAGLYNEQFF. CDR3 DNA: TGTGCCAGCAGCCACGCGGGACTCTACAATGAGCAGTTCTTC. V is TRBV5-4 and J is TRBJ2-1, with a possible D match to TRBD2 (6 bases). Germline V gene lookup returns CDR1 SGHNT and CDR2 YYREEE (reference sequence). The V gene lost 4 bases and the J gene lost 3 bases, with 11 bases spanning the gap. This CDR3 is built from 14 residues.

In nucleotides, the CDR3 is TGTGCCAGTAGTATGGACAAGCTCGCAGATACGCAGTATTTT. Translation: CASSMDKLADTQYF. The genes are TRBV19 and TRBJ2-3, with D possibly being TRBD1 (5 bases). Trimming took 3 bases from V and 4 from J, leaving 11 bases between them. This CDR3 has 14 amino acids. Germline CDR1 and CDR2: LNHDA and SQIVND (reference sequence).

This rearrangement joins TRBV14 to TRBJ2-5; 9 positions match TRBD2. The CDR3 has 16 amino acids. Germline assignment: CDR1 SGHDN and CDR2 FVKESK. V lost 0 bases, J lost 4 bases, and 6 bases stayed unmatched. The CDR3: CASSQEAGGVAETQYF. Here the CDR3 DNA reads TGTGCCAGCAGCCAAGAGGCGGGAGGGGTGGCAGAGACCCAGTACTTC.

V and J are TRBV7-6 and TRBJ2-1; 12 positions match TRBD2. There are 16 residues in the CDR3. Germline loops: CDR1 SGHVS, CDR2 FNYEAQ. Trimming removed 1 base from V and 15 bases from J; junction bases left unmatched: 13. In DNA, the CDR3 is TGTGCCAGCAGCTTAGGGACTAGCGGGACTTCCTCAGAGGGGTTCTTC. It is translated as CASSLGTSGTSSEGFF.

This chain links TRBV6-5 with TRBJ2-1; 8 positions match TRBD2. With 4 bases clipped from V and 0 bases from J, the junction kept 5 bases outside the gene matches. The V gene's germline CDR1 is MNHEY and CDR2 SVGAGI. This CDR3 is built from 16 residues. The CDR3 nucleotides are TGTGCCAGCAGTTTACCGAGCGGGAGCTCCTACAATGAGCAGTTCTTC. It yields the protein CASSLPSGSSYNEQFF.